This T cell receptor beta chain was identified during a study of post-analysis software for immune sequencing data. The CDR3 is 14 amino acids. Trimming pared 4 bases from V and 3 bases from J, leaving 15 bases between. Germline values: CDR1 SQVTM, CDR2 ANQGSEA. Presence of unique molecular identifiers characterized the TCR beta cDNA libraries. TCRdb recomputed calls from the PCR reads with MiXCR, one row per CDR3 protein. The data show roughly 730,000 distinct CDR3 sequences, with less than 35% seen just once and 0.5% to 0.6% held by the top ten. Findings of the study overall: Patients showed TRBV5-6, TRBV5-1 and TRBV20-1 among five TRBV segments more frequent than in controls.

This clonotype was counted only a few times. What it binds is not known. This sequence joins TRBV29-1 and TRBJ1-1; weak D call: TRBD1 (6 bases). This receptor was identified in a girl between 10 and 17 years old with multiple sclerosis. Sequenced sample: blood. Here the CDR3 DNA reads TGCAGCGTTGGCCTAGGGGGGCCGCACACTGAAGCTTTCTTT. Translation gives CSVGLGGPHTEAFF.